These 30 T cell receptor beta chains came from one sample sequenced in a study of identical twins. TCRdb ran MiXCR on the 5' RACE reads and lists one entry per CDR3 protein. This sample has approximately 670,000 distinct CDR3 sequences, with 5.5% to 6.5% found just once. The specimen was naive T cells sorted from blood. These receptors were obtained from a man aged 18 to 30 in good health.

The genes are TRBV14 and TRBJ2-7; TRBD2 matches 7 bases. Losses at the gene ends were 1 base for V and 7 bases for J; bases not matched to a gene: 7. The CDR3 is 14 amino acids. CDR1 is SGHDN, CDR2 FVKESK, per germline. In DNA, the CDR3 is TGTGCCAGCAGCCAAGCAGGCGGGAGTAGGGAGCAGTACGTC. This translates into CASSQAGGSREQYV.

This clonotype turned up a few times. The rearrangement links TRBV20-1 to TRBJ2-2; TRBD2 might be the D (5 bases). V dropped 6 bases and J dropped 2 bases, with 13 bases sitting between them. The CDR3 is 14 residues long. In germline, CDR1 is DFQATT, CDR2 SNEGSKA (reference sequence). CDR3 in amino acids: CSARDNFNTGELFF. The CDR3 DNA reads as TGCAGTGCGAGGGATAATTTTAACACCGGGGAGCTGTTTTTT.

Ten or more counts support this clonotype. The chain carries TRBV24-1 and TRBJ2-1; D possibly corresponds to TRBD1 (6 bases). V shed 11 bases and J shed 5 bases, with 15 bases lying between them. Germline loops: CDR1 KGHDR, CDR2 SFDVKD. The CDR3 consists of 13 residues. CDR3 nucleotide sequence: TGTGCCAACGAACAGGGTCGAGACAATGAGCAGTTCTTC. It encodes CANEQGRDNEQFF.

This clonotype was detected ten times or more. This chain links TRBV5-1 with TRBJ2-7; no clear D. The CDR3 has 13 amino acids. The V end lost 5 bases, the J end lost 5 bases, and 14 bases lay between the germline ends. Germline V gene sequence: CDR1 SGHRS, CDR2 YFSETQ. The DNA of the CDR3 is TGCGCCAGCAGGGGGTTTAACGAGGACGAGCAGTACTTC. Amino acids: CASRGFNEDEQYF. The whole variable domain, remainder taken from reference TRBV5-1 and TRBJ2-7, is KAGVTQTPRYLIKTRGQQVTLSCSPISGHRSVSWYQQTPGQGLQFLFEYFSETQRNKGNFPGRFSGRQFSNSRSEMNVSTLELGDSALYLCASRGFNEDEQYFGPGTRLTVT.

This clonotype was found a few times. This chain joins TRBV7-3 and TRBJ2-1; 7 positions agree with TRBD1. Trimming removed 5 bases from V and 2 bases from J; junction bases left unmatched: 9. The CDR3 sequence is 16 residues long. From germline, CDR1 is SGHTA and CDR2 FQGTGA. CDR3 DNA sequence: TGTGCCAGCAGCACGTGGACAGGAGGTACCTACAATGAGCAGTTCTTC. Protein product: CASSTWTGGTYNEQFF.

This clonotype was counted ten times or more. The chain has TRBV5-1 and TRBJ2-2; D is unresolved. Trimming took off 0 bases at V and 5 bases at J, with 11 bases between the two ends. Germline-derived CDR1 and CDR2 are SGHRS and YFSETQ. The CDR3 runs 15 residues. The CDR3 sequence: CASSLDGIDTGELFF. The DNA for the CDR3 is TGCGCCAGCAGCTTGGATGGGATAGATACCGGGGAGCTGTTTTTT.

J is TRBJ2-1 and V is TRBV5-1; a weak D match, TRBD1 (5 bases). The CDR3 has 15 amino acids. V was cut by 4 bases and J by 8 bases, with 19 bases left in between. Germline lookup yields CDR1 SGHRS and CDR2 YFSETQ. The CDR3 region has the DNA TGCGCCAGCAGCAAAAGACAGTCGGTACCGTATGAGCAGTTCTTC. Encoded protein: CASSKRQSVPYEQFF.

In this sample, this clonotype turned up many times. The V gene is TRBV30, the J gene TRBJ1-1; unclear D gene. The V gene's germline CDR1 is GTSNPN and CDR2 SVGIG (reference sequence). The V end lost 0 bases, the J end lost 11 bases, and 10 bases lay between the germline ends. This CDR3 contains 11 residues. The CDR3 reads CAWSVRGLAFF. The CDR3 DNA reads as TGTGCCTGGAGTGTTCGGGGATTGGCTTTCTTT.

At least ten counts were recorded for this clonotype. The V and J genes are TRBV5-1 and TRBJ2-1, with a weak D call TRBD1 (6 bases). The length of the CDR3 is 18 residues. Germline V gives CDR1 SGHRS, CDR2 YFSETQ. Trimming shortened V by 3 bases and J by 8 bases, and 27 bases separated the two germline ends. The CDR3 DNA reads TGCGCCAGCAGCTCGGCCAGGGGCCTTATGGAATATGGGTATGAGCAGTTCTTC. Translated, it gives CASSSARGLMEYGYEQFF. The entire variable domain, with the rest obtained from reference TRBV5-1 and TRBJ2-1, is as follows: KAGVTQTPRYLIKTRGQQVTLSCSPISGHRSVSWYQQTPGQGLQFLFEYFSETQRNKGNFPGRFSGRQFSNSRSEMNVSTLELGDSALYLCASSSARGLMEYGYEQFFGPGTRLTVL.

V is TRBV12-3 or TRBV12-4 and J is TRBJ1-1; TRBD1 might be the D (5 bases). The CDR3 consists of 13 residues. Trimming pared 2 bases from V and 5 bases from J, leaving 9 bases between. CDR3: CASSLSAGTEAFF. CDR3 nucleotide sequence: TGTGCCAGCAGTTTAAGCGCAGGGACTGAAGCTTTCTTT.

With regard to this clonotype: This may stem from a read error, because a much larger clone lies one nucleotide away. The chain recombines TRBV28 with TRBJ2-1; D unresolved. The CDR3 totals 11 residues. Trimming stripped 5 bases from V and 11 bases from J, with 10 bases between. CDR1 and CDR2 from the germline V gene are MDHEN and SYDVKM. The CDR3 region is CASSIEAKQFF. The CDR3 DNA is TGTGCCAGCAGTATCGAGGCAAAGCAGTTCTTC. The full variable domain, its missing parts supplied by reference TRBV28 and TRBJ2-1, is DVKVTQSSRYLVKRTGEKVFLECVQDMDHENMFWYRQDPGLGLRLIYFSYDVKMKEKGDIPEGYSVSREKKERFSLILESASTNQTSMYLCASSIEAKQFFGPGTRLTVL.

This clonotype was counted between two and nine times. This sequence joins TRBV7-2 and TRBJ1-4; 7 bases are shared with TRBD1. Germline trimming cut 5 bases from V and 4 bases from J; bases unmatched to any gene: 7. This CDR3 is 15 amino acids long. Germline CDR1 reads SGHTA; CDR2 reads FQGNSA. Here the CDR3 DNA reads TGTGCCAGCAGCACTACAGGGGTGGTTAATGAAAAACTGTTTTTT. Translating gives CASSTTGVVNEKLFF.

This clonotype appeared many times. V and J are TRBV9 and TRBJ2-7; unclear D gene. Trimming removed 0 bases at V and 0 bases at J, with 10 bases between. Germline loops: CDR1 SGDLS, CDR2 YYNGEE. The CDR3 spans 15 residues. CDR3 in DNA: TGTGCCAGCAGCGTAGGTCAGGCCAGCTCCTACGAGCAGTACTTC. Encoded protein: CASSVGQASSYEQYF.

This clonotype was observed many times. The chain joins TRBV4-1 to TRBJ2-1; TRBD2 aligns across 8 bases. Germline V gene sequence: CDR1 MGHRA, CDR2 YSYEKL. V lost 0 bases and J lost 9; bases outside the gene matches: 10. The CDR3 spans 16 residues. Written as DNA, the CDR3 is TGCGCCAGCAGCCAAGAAGGCCTAGCGGGCTTCGTTGAGCAGTTCTTC. This codes for CASSQEGLAGFVEQFF.

DNA for the CDR3: TGTGCCAGCAGCAGTCGACAGGAGCTATATGGCTACACCTTC. It yields the protein CASSSRQELYGYTF. The V gene is TRBV7-8, the J gene TRBJ1-2; a possible D gene is TRBD1 (6 bases). Germline assignment: CDR1 SGHVS and CDR2 FQNEAQ. The germline V and J ends were trimmed by 5 bases and 5 bases, with 15 bases remaining between them. The CDR3 runs 14 residues.

The chain carries TRBV7-3 and TRBJ2-6; D possibly uses TRBD1 or TRBD2 (6 bases each). CDR3 length: 16 residues. The germline V and J ends were trimmed by 5 bases and 4 bases, with 15 bases remaining between them. CDR1 is SGHTA, CDR2 FQGTGA, per germline. CDR3 in amino acids: CASSRGGGWGANVLTF. The CDR3 DNA is TGTGCCAGCAGCCGAGGGGGAGGCTGGGGGGCCAACGTCCTGACTTTC. The whole variable domain, remainder taken from reference TRBV7-3 and TRBJ2-6, is GAGVSQTPSNKVTEKGKYVELRCDPISGHTALYWYRQSLGQGPEFLIYFQGTGAADDSGLPNDRFFAVRPEGSVSTLKIQRTERGDSAVYLCASSRGGGWGANVLTFGAGSRLTVL.

This clonotype appeared many times. The CDR3 loop reads CASSVESPSYEQYF. In DNA form, the CDR3 reads TGTGCCAGCAGCGTAGAGAGCCCCTCCTACGAGCAGTACTTC. This chain uses TRBV9 with TRBJ2-7; D not resolved. V dropped 0 bases and J dropped 0 bases, with 7 bases sitting between them. The CDR3 covers 14 residues. Germline V CDR1 and CDR2: SGDLS, YYNGEE.

Ten or more counts support this clonotype. The rearrangement uses TRBV5-1 and TRBJ2-1, with a tentative D call TRBD1 (5 bases). Trimming left V 1 base short and J 7 bases short, with 15 bases between. The germline V gene has CDR1 SGHRS and CDR2 YFSETQ. This CDR3 is 15 amino acids long. CDR3 residues: CASSLTQGRKNEQFF. In nucleotides, the CDR3 is TGCGCCAGCAGCTTGACGCAGGGTCGGAAGAATGAGCAGTTCTTC.

With regard to this clonotype: A read error may explain this, as a much larger clone is one base away. As the CDR3 is not closed by the conserved phenylalanine or tryptophan, this likely results from a read error. The CDR3 sequence is CASSFFGEPADTQYY. CDR3 nucleotides: TGTGCCAGCAGCTTCTTTGGGGAACCGGCAGATACGCAGTATTAT. V usage is TRBV7-9 and J usage is TRBJ2-3; no firm D call. The CDR3 loop spans 15 amino acids. Germline lookup yields CDR1 SEHNR and CDR2 FQNEAQ (reference sequence). The V end was cut by 3 bases, the J end by 4 bases, with 14 bases between.

There are a few counts of this clonotype. This chain uses TRBV6-2 or TRBV6-3 with TRBJ1-5; D is unclear. The V gene lost 2 bases and the J gene lost 4 bases, with 12 bases spanning the gap. The CDR3 is made up of 15 amino acids. Looked up from germline, CDR1 is MNHEY and CDR2 is SVGEGT. CDR3 sequence (DNA): TGTGCCAGCAGTTACAAAAGCGGAGGAAATCAGCCCCAGCATTTT. It encodes CASSYKSGGNQPQHF.

Here the CDR3 DNA reads TGTGCCAGCACTGCAAGTCGGGACACCTCCTACGAGCAGTACTTC. Protein: CASTASRDTSYEQYF. The rearrangement links TRBV7-2 to TRBJ2-7; the D gene is possibly TRBD1 (6 bases). The germline V and J ends were trimmed by 7 bases and 0 bases, with 16 bases remaining between them. The germline gives CDR1 SGHTA, CDR2 FQGNSA. The CDR3 is 15 amino acids. Variable domain in full (rest from reference TRBV7-2 and TRBJ2-7): GAGVSQSPSNKVTEKGKDVELRCDPISGHTALYWYRQSLGQGLEFLIYFQGNSAPDKSGLPSDRFSAERTGGSVSTLTIQRTQQEDSAVYLCASTASRDTSYEQYFGPGTRLTVT.

This clonotype was seen more than once but under ten times. This rearrangement joins TRBV6-5 to TRBJ1-6, with TRBD1 matching 7 bases. Unmatched junction bases numbered 5, after V lost 0 bases and J lost 9 bases. The V gene's germline CDR1 is MNHEY and CDR2 SVGAGI. The length of the CDR3 is 15 residues. CDR3 bases: TGTGCCAGCAGTTACTCACGACAGGGCTCTTCACCCCTCCACTTT. Translation: CASSYSRQGSSPLHF.

This clonotype was counted a few times. J is TRBJ2-7 and V is TRBV7-2, with TRBD1 matching 8 bases. Trimming removed 1 base from V and 1 base from J; junction bases left unmatched: 3. The CDR3 loop spans 15 amino acids. Per the germline V gene, CDR1 is SGHTA and CDR2 is FQGNSA. In DNA form, the CDR3 reads TGTGCCAGCAGCTTAGTCCAGGGGGCATCCTACGAGCAGTACTTC. This sequence encodes CASSLVQGASYEQYF.

This clonotype was detected many times. This chain joins TRBV6-1 and TRBJ1-4; 9 nucleotides match TRBD1. This CDR3 is 16 amino acids long. Germline V gives CDR1 MNHNS, CDR2 SASEGT. Trimming cost V 1 base and J 8 bases; bases outside gene matches: 8. CDR3: CASSEGRGTGREKLFF. Written as DNA, the CDR3 is TGTGCCAGCAGTGAAGGGAGAGGGACAGGGCGGGAAAAACTGTTTTTT.

The table lists this clonotype with a count of one. A much bigger clone sits one base away, suggesting this may be a read error. The CDR3 ends on some other residue instead of the conserved phenylalanine or tryptophan, so this is likely a read error. This sequence joins TRBV20-1 and TRBJ2-3; D is uncertain. Trimming shortened V by 4 bases and J by 3 bases, and 8 bases separated the two germline ends. Germline assignment: CDR1 DFQATT and CDR2 SNEGSKA (reference sequence). The CDR3 has 12 amino acids. The CDR3 region is CSATLGTDTQYS. CDR3 bases: TGCAGTGCTACCCTGGGTACAGATACGCAGTATTCT.

This clonotype has a count of ten or more. This chain joins TRBV29-1 and TRBJ2-1, with 7 nucleotides matching TRBD2. This CDR3 has 14 amino acids. CDR1 is SQVTM and CDR2 is ANQGSEA in the germline V gene. Germline trimming cut 2 bases from V and 9 bases from J; bases unmatched to any gene: 10. CDR3 loop: CSVEIVIGRGEQFF. CDR3 DNA sequence: TGCAGCGTTGAAATCGTGATAGGGAGGGGTGAGCAGTTCTTC.

The chain employs TRBV30 and TRBJ2-5; D may be TRBD2 (5 bases). V lost 2 bases and J lost 5, with 21 bases in between. The CDR3 consists of 16 residues. Germline lookup yields CDR1 GTSNPN and CDR2 SVGIG (reference sequence). CDR3 protein: CAWSLLALGVRETQYF. The CDR3 region has the DNA TGTGCCTGGAGTCTTTTAGCGTTGGGAGTAAGGGAGACCCAGTACTTC.

This clonotype was recorded a few times. This chain joins TRBV11-2 and TRBJ2-1; D tentatively reads TRBD1 or TRBD2 (5 bases each). The germline V gene encodes CDR1 SGHAT and CDR2 FQNNGV. Trimming took 1 base from V and 7 from J, leaving 11 bases between them. The CDR3 has 14 residues. This CDR3 is CASSLVGTLNEQFF. CDR3 sequence (DNA): TGTGCCAGCAGCTTAGTAGGGACCCTAAATGAGCAGTTCTTC. The full variable domain, completed using reference TRBV11-2 and TRBJ2-1, is EAGVAQSPRYKIIEKRQSVAFWCNPISGHATLYWYQQILGQGPKLLIQFQNNGVVDDSQLPKDRFSAERLKGVDSTLKIQPAKLEDSAVYLCASSLVGTLNEQFFGPGTRLTVL.

This clonotype was observed a few times. The chain joins TRBV12-3 or TRBV12-4 to TRBJ1-6, with D maybe TRBD1 (6 bases). The CDR3 runs 16 residues. Trimming cost V 3 bases and J 7 bases, with 16 bases left between them. CDR3 DNA: TGTGCCAGCAGTTTTCGTTTTGGCAGGGGCAATTCACCCCTCCACTTT. Encoded protein: CASSFRFGRGNSPLHF.

This clonotype was seen many times. The chain joins TRBV27 to TRBJ2-1, with a possible D match to TRBD1 (5 bases). Trimming took off 3 bases at V and 6 bases at J, with 9 bases between the two ends. CDR1 and CDR2 (germline): MNHEY, SMNVEV (reference sequence). CDR3 length: 13 amino acids. The CDR3 sequence: CASSFWQGNEQFF. DNA of the CDR3: TGTGCCAGCAGTTTTTGGCAGGGCAATGAGCAGTTCTTC.